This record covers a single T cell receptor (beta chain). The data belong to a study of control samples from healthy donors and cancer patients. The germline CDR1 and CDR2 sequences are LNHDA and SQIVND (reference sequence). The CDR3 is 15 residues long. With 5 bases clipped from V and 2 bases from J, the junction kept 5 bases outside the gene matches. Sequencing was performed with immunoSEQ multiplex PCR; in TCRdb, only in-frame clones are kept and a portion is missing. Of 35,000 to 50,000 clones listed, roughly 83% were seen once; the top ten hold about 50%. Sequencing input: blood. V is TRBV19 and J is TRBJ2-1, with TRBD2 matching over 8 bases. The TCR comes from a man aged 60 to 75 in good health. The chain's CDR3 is CASSATSGAYNEQFF. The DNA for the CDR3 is TGTGCCAGTAGTGCAACTAGCGGCGCCTACAATGAGCAGTTCTTC.